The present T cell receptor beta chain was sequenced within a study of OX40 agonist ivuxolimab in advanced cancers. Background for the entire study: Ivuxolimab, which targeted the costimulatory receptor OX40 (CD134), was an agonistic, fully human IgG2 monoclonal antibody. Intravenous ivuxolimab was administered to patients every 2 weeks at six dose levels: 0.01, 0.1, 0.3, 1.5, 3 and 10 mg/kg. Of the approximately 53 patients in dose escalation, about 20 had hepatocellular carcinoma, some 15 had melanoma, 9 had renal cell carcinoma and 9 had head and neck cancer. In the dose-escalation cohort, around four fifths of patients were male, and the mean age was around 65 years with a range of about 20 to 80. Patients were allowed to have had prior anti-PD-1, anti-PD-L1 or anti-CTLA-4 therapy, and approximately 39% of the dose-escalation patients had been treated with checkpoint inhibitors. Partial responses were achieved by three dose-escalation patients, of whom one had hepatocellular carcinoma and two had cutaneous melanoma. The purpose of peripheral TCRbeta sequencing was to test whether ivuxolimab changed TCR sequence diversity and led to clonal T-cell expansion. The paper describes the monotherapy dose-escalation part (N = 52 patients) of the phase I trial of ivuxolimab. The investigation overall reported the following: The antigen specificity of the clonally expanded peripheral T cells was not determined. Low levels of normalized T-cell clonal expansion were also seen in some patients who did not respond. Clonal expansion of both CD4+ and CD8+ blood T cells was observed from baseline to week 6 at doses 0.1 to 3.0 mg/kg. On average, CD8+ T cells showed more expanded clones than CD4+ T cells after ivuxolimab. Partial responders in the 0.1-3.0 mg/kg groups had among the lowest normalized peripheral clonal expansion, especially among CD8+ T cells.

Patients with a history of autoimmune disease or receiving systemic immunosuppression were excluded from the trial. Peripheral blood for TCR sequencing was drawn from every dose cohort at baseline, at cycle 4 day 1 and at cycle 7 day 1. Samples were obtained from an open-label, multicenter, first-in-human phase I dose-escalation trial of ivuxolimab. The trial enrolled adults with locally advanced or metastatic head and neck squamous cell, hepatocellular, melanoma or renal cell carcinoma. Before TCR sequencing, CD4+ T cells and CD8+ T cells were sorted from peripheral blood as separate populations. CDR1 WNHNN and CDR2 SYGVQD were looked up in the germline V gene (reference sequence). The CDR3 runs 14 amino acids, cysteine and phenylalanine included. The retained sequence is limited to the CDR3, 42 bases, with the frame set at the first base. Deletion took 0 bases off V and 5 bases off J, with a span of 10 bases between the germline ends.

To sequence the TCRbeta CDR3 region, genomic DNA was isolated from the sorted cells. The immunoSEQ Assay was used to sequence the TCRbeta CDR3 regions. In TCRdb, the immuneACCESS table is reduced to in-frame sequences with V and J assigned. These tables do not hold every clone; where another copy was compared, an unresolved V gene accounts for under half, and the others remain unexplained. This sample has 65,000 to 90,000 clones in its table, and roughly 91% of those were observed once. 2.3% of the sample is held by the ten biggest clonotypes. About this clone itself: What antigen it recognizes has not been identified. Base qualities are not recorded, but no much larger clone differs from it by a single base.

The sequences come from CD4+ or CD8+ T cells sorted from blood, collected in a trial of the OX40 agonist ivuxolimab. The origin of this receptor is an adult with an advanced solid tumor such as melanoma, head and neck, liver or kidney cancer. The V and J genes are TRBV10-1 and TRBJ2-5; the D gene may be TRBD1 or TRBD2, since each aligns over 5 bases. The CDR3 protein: CASSESGPGETQYF. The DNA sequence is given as TGCGCCAGCAGTGAGTCGGGACCGGGGGAGACCCAGTACTTC.